The rows below give T cell receptor beta chains drawn from one sample of a study of regulatory T cells in long-lasting Graves disease. In TCRdb, the multiplex PCR reads were re-called with MiXCR into one record per CDR3 protein. The top ten hold around 15% of the sample, which has about 470,000 distinct CDR3 sequences, 15% seen once. Another study also made use of these data, one on T cells in Graves' hyperthyroidism and ophthalmopathy.

Sequencing was performed on peripheral blood mononuclear cells (PBMCs), taken at new diagnosis, from a patient treated with antithyroid drugs. The receptor source for this set is a woman in her 30s with Graves disease. CDR3s leave out the opening cysteine and the closing phenylalanine or tryptophan. D genes are given only for firm matches. The size field is filled for only some rows; it gives once, few, many or a size class.

v_call clone_size d_call cdr3_length cdr3_aa
TRBV5-1 many TRBD2 15 ASSPRGLAGPVDTQY
TRBV15 NA NA 11 ATSYGAHYGYT
TRBV12-3/TRBV12-4 many TRBD2 16 ASSPYLLTSGSADTQY
TRBV19 few NA 11 ASSINTLKPQH
TRBV18 many TRBD2 11 ASSPGTTETQY
TRBV24-1 many NA 13 ATSDLGGTGNEQF
TRBV10-2 few NA 11 ASSEEWGQPQH
TRBV20-1 NA NA 14 SAPPANPAGVWGYT
TRBV20-1 NA TRBD1 11 SPKDRNYNEQF
TRBV25-1 few TRBD1 14 ASSEWDRGHTGELF
TRBV7-3 few TRBD2 13 ASSLTASGQETQY
TRBV28 NA NA 15 ASSSTLRVRRQETQY
TRBV19 once NA 12 ASRPGTYGNTIY
TRBV12-5 NA TRBD1 12 ASGEAGGRNEQF
TRBV20-1 NA TRBD1 11 SASSGTDTEAF
TRBV18 few TRBD2 14 ASSPGLADVTGELF
TRBV19 NA NA 14 ASSPQTGLSDTEAF
TRBV28 few NA 10 AAGRDPSFGV
TRBV18 many NA 11 ASSPIAGEEQY
TRBV10-2 few NA 13 ASSATVPRTDTQY
TRBV7-9 NA NA 10 ASSATRQRYT
TRBV20-1 NA TRBD2 13 SADREVGLGYEQL
TRBV12-3/TRBV12-4 many TRBD1 15 ASSLQGTTTPNQPQH